This T cell receptor (beta chain) was recovered during a study of blood T cell repertoires in COVID-19. V lost 2 bases, J lost 6 bases, and 16 bases stayed unmatched. The CDR3 sequence is 18 residues long. Germline CDR1 SNHLY, CDR2 FYNNEI. Data came from immunoSEQ multiplex PCR; TCRdb stores just in-frame clones and leaves some out. The data hold about 330,000 clones, with 87% observed a single time. This clone was counted a single time. The V and J genes are TRBV2 and TRBJ2-7; 10 nucleotides align to TRBD2. Sequenced sample: peripheral blood. This clonotype was obtained from a man in his thirties or forties with COVID-19, enrolled during active disease. This chain's CDR3 is CASSEWFQGLAGEGEQYF. The DNA for the CDR3 is TGTGCCAGCAGTGAATGGTTTCAGGGGCTAGCGGGAGAAGGCGAGCAGTACTTC.